The T cell receptor (beta chain) under discussion was sequenced for a study of T cell clonality in common variable immunodeficiency. Study-wide results and caveats: Authors noted CVID clonality's cause needs subpopulation repertoire sequencing. CVID subjects showed higher TCRbeta clonality than healthy controls. CVID subjects shared fewer TCRbeta clones than healthy controls did. Fewer deletions and N-nucleotide insertions were reportedly seen in common variable immunodeficiency TCR beta sequences.

No CVID subject was ill or on immunomodulatory drugs when sampled. The table came from immunoSEQ multiplex PCR; TCRdb's copy has only in-frame clones and leaves some out. In total the sample includes fewer than 30,000 clones, none of them seen once. This clone was found a few times. Antigen unknown. The CDR3 is cut off 3 residues early in the read; its end comes from the germline J gene. After removal of 4 bases from V and 3 bases from J, the junction contained 9 bases not matched to a gene. The CDR3 length is 16 residues. The germline V gene has CDR1 MNHNS and CDR2 SASEGT. The sample taken for sequencing was peripheral blood mononuclear cells. The chain combines TRBV6-1 with TRBJ2-3; 8 nucleotides line up with TRBD1. This sequence originates from a human donor with common variable immunodeficiency. The sequenced CDR3 bases are TGTGCCAGCAGTGGGTTACAGGGGGGACGGACAGATACG. This sequence encodes CASSGLQGGRTDT. The whole CDR3 region reads CASSGLQGGRTDTQYF.